This entry is about one T cell receptor beta chain. This entry comes from a study of quantifying T cell responses using KT2 cells. Turning to the study itself: Reverse transcription used primers in the TCR alpha and beta constant regions.

Germline CDR1 is LGHDT and CDR2 is YNNKEL (reference sequence). Trimming pared 1 base from V and 3 bases from J, leaving 13 bases between. This CDR3 comprises 16 residues. An oligo carrying a UMI was ligated to the cDNA 3' end. An equimolar mix of RC1.1 and RC1.2 primed the beta chain across TRBC1 and TRBC2. TCRdb passed the UMI-ligation and nested PCR reads through MiXCR, listing each CDR3 protein once. This table has under 35,000 distinct CDR3 sequences, around a tenth appearing once. This chain links TRBV3-1 with TRBJ2-1; D perhaps matches TRBD1 (5 bases). The clonotype comes from a human donor. What was sequenced was PBMCs spiked with cells of the T cell clone KT2. The CDR3 DNA is TGTGCCAGCAGCCAAGTTGCAGGGTACCTCTACAATGAGCAGTTCTTC. Protein product: CASSQVAGYLYNEQFF.